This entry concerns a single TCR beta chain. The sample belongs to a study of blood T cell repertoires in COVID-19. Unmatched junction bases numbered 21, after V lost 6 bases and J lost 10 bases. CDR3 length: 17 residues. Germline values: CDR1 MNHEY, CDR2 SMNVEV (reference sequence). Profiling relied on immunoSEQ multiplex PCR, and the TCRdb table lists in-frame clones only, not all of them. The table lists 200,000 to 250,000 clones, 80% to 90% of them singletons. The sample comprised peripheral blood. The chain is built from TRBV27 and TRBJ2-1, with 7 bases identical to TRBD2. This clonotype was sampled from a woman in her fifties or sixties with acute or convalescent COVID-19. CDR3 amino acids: CASRWAGVGPIQLEQFF. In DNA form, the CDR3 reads TGTGCCAGCAGGTGGGCGGGAGTGGGTCCTATACAGTTGGAGCAGTTCTTC.